Sequencing of this T cell receptor beta chain was carried out in a study of OX40 agonist ivuxolimab in advanced cancers. Study information: At doses from 0.01 to 10 mg/kg, patients were given intravenous ivuxolimab every 2 weeks. Dose-escalation cases comprised hepatocellular carcinoma, melanoma, renal cell or head and neck cancer. Regarding the study as a whole: Low normalized T-cell clonal expansion was additionally recorded for some nonresponders.

Sequencing was performed with immunoSEQ multiplex PCR; in TCRdb, only in-frame clones are kept and a portion is missing. The sample consists of some 110,000 clones, about nine tenths of them appearing once. The germline V gene encodes CDR1 SGHDT and CDR2 YYEEEE. Trimming pared 0 bases from V and 4 bases from J, leaving 10 bases between. The CDR3 runs to 14 residues. Details on this clone: Its matching antigen is unknown.

Sequencing used CD4+ or CD8+ T cells sorted from blood, obtained in a trial of the OX40 agonist ivuxolimab. The V gene is TRBV5-6, the J gene TRBJ1-2; no definite D call. The receptor was derived from an adult with an advanced solid tumor such as melanoma, head and neck, liver or kidney cancer. In DNA, the CDR3 is TGTGCCAGCAGCTTGGTTGGGGAGAGCTATGGCTACACCTTC. Its protein is CASSLVGESYGYTF. Full variable domain (missing parts from reference TRBV5-6 and TRBJ1-2): DAGVTQSPTHLIKTRGQQVTLRCSPKSGHDTVSWYQQALGQGPQFIFQYYEEEERQRGNFPDRFSGHQFPNYSSELNVNALLLGDSALYLCASSLVGESYGYTFGSGTRLTVV.